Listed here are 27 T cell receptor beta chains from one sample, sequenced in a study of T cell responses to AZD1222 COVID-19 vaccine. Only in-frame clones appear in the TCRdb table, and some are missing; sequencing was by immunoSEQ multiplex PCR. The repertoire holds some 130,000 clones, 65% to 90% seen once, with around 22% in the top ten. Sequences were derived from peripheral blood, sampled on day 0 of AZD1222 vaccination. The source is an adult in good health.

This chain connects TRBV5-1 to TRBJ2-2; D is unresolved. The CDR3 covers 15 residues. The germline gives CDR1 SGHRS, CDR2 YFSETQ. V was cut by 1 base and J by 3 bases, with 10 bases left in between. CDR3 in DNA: TGCGCCAGCAGCTTGTTCCAGACGGACACCGGGGAGCTGTTTTTT. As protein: CASSLFQTDTGELFF.

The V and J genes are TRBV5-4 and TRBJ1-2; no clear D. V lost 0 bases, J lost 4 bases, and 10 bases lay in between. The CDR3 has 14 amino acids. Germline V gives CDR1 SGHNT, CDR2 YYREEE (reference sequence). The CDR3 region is CASSLAGRVYGYTF. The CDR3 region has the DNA TGTGCCAGCAGCTTGGCCGGCCGAGTCTATGGCTACACCTTC.

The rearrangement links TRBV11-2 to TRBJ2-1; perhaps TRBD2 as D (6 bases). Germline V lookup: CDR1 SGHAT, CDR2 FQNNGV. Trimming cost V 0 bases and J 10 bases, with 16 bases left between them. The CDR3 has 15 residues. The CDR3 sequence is CASSLDFASGGEQFF. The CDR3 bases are TGTGCCAGCAGCTTAGATTTTGCCAGCGGAGGGGAGCAGTTCTTC. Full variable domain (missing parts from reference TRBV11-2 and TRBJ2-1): EAGVAQSPRYKIIEKRQSVAFWCNPISGHATLYWYQQILGQGPKLLIQFQNNGVVDDSQLPKDRFSAERLKGVDSTLKIQPAKLEDSAVYLCASSLDFASGGEQFFGPGTRLTVL.

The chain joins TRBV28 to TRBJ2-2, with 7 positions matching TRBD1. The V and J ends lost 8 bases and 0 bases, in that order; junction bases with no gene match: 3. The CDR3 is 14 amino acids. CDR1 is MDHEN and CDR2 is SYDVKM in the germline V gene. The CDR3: CASYDRANTGELFF. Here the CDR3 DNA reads TGTGCCAGCTACGACAGGGCGAACACCGGGGAGCTGTTTTTT.

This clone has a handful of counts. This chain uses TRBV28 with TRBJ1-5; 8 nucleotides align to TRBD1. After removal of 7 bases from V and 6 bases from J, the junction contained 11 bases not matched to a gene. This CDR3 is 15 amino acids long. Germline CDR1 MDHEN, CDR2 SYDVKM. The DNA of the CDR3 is TGTGCCAGCACTTTCCCAGCCGGGACAGGTCAGCCCCAGCATTTT. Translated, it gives CASTFPAGTGQPQHF. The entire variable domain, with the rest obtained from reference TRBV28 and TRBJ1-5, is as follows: DVKVTQSSRYLVKRTGEKVFLECVQDMDHENMFWYRQDPGLGLRLIYFSYDVKMKEKGDIPEGYSVSREKKERFSLILESASTNQTSMYLCASTFPAGTGQPQHFGDGTRLSIL.

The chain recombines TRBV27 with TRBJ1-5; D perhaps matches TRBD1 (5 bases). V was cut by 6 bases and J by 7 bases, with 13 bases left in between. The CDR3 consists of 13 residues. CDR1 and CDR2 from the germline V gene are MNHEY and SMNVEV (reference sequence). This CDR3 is CASSFWGDQPQHF. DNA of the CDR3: TGTGCCAGCAGCTTCTGGGGGGACCAGCCCCAGCATTTT.

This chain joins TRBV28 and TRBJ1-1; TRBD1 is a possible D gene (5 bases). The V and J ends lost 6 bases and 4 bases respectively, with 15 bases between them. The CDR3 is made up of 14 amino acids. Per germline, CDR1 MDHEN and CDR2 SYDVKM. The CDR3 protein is CASSRPGMSTEAFF. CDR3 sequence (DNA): TGTGCCAGCAGCCGCCCAGGGATGTCCACTGAAGCTTTCTTT. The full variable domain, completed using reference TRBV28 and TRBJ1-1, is DVKVTQSSRYLVKRTGEKVFLECVQDMDHENMFWYRQDPGLGLRLIYFSYDVKMKEKGDIPEGYSVSREKKERFSLILESASTNQTSMYLCASSRPGMSTEAFFGQGTRLTVV.

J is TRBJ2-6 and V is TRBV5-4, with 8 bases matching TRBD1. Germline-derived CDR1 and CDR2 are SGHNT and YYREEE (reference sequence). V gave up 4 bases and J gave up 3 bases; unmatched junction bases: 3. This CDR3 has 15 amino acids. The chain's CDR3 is CASSPGGYGANVLTF. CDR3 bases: TGTGCCAGCAGCCCAGGGGGCTATGGGGCCAACGTCCTGACTTTC.

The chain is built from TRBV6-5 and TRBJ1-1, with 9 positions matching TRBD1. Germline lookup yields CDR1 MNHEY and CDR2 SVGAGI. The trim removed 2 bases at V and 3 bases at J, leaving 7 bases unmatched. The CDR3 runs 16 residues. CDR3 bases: TGTGCCAGCAGTTACGGAGGGACAGGGTATTACACTGAAGCTTTCTTT. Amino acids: CASSYGGTGYYTEAFF.

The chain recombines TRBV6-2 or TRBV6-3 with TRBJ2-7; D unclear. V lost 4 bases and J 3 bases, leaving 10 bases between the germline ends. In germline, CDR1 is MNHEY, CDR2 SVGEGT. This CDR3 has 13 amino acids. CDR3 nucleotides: TGTGCCAGCAGTTTCACAACCGTCTACGAGCAGTACTTC. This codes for CASSFTTVYEQYF.

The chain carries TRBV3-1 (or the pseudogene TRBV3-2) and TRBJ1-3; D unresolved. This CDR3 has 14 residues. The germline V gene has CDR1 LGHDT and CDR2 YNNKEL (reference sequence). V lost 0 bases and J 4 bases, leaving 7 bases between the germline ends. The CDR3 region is CASSQDWTGNTIYF. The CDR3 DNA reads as TGTGCCAGCAGCCAAGATTGGACCGGAAACACCATATATTTT.

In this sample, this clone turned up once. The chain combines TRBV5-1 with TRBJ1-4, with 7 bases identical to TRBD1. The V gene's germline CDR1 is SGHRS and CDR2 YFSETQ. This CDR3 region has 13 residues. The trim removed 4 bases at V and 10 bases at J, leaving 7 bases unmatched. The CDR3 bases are TGCGCCAGCAGCATCGGGGACAGCGGAAAACTGTTTTTT. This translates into CASSIGDSGKLFF.

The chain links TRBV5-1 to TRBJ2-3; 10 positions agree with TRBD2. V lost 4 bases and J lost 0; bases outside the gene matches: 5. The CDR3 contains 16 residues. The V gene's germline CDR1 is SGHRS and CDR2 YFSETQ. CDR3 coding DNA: TGCGCCAGCAGCCTCCTAGCGGGAGCTAGCACAGATACGCAGTATTTT. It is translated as CASSLLAGASTDTQYF.

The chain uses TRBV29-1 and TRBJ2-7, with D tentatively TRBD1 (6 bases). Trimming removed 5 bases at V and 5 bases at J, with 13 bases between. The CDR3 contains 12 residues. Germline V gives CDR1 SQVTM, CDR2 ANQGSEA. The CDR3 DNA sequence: TGCAGCGTTCTAAAGACAGGCCACGAGCAGTACTTC. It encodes CSVLKTGHEQYF.

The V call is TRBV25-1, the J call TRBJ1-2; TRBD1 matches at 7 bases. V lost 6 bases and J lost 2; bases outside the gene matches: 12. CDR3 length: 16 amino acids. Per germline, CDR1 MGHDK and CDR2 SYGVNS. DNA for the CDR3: TGTGCCAGCAGCGACATAGAGACAGGGATGAACTATGGCTACACCTTC. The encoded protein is CASSDIETGMNYGYTF.

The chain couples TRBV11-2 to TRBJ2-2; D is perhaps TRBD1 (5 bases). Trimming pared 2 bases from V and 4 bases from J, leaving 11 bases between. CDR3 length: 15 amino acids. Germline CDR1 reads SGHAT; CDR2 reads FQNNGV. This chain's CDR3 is CASSLLSGFTGELFF. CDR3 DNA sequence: TGTGCCAGCAGCTTACTATCAGGGTTCACCGGGGAGCTGTTTTTT.

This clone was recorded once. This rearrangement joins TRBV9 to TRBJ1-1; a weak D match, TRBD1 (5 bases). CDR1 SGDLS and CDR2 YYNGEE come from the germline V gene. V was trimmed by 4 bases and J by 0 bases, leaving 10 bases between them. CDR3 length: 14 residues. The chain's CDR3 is CASSTRQMNTEAFF. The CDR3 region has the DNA TGTGCCAGCAGCACTCGACAGATGAACACTGAAGCTTTCTTT. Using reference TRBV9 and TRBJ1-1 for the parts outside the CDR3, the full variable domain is DSGVTQTPKHLITATGQRVTLRCSPRSGDLSVYWYQQSLDQGLQFLIQYYNGEERAKGNILERFSAQQFPDLHSELNLSSLELGDSALYFCASSTRQMNTEAFFGQGTRLTVV.

This CDR3 is CASSPYSSTDTQYF. The CDR3 region has the DNA TGTGCCAGCAGCCCGTACTCTAGCACAGATACGCAGTATTTT. V is TRBV11-1 and J is TRBJ2-3; D not certain. V lost 5 bases to trimming and J lost 0 bases, with 9 bases between them. Germline V CDR1 and CDR2: SGHAT, FQDESV (reference sequence). The CDR3 loop spans 14 amino acids.

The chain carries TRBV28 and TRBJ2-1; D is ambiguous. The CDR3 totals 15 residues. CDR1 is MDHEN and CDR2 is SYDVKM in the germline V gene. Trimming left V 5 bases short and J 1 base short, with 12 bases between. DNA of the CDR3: TGTGCCAGCAGTGCTCGCGCCTCATCCTACAATGAGCAGTTCTTC. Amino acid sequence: CASSARASSYNEQFF.

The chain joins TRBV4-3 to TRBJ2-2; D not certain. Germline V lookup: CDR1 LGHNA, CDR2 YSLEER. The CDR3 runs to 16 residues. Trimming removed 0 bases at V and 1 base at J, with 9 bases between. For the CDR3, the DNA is TGCGCCAGCAGCCAAGAATTCTTCATGAACACCGGGGAGCTGTTTTTT. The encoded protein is CASSQEFFMNTGELFF.

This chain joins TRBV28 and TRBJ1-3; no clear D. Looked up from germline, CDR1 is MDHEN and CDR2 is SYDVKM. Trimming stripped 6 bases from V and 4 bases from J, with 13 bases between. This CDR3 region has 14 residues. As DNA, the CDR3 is TGTGCCAGCAGCCGGCCTTTTGGGGGAAACACCATATATTTT. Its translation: CASSRPFGGNTIYF. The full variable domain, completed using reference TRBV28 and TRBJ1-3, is DVKVTQSSRYLVKRTGEKVFLECVQDMDHENMFWYRQDPGLGLRLIYFSYDVKMKEKGDIPEGYSVSREKKERFSLILESASTNQTSMYLCASSRPFGGNTIYFGEGSWLTVV.

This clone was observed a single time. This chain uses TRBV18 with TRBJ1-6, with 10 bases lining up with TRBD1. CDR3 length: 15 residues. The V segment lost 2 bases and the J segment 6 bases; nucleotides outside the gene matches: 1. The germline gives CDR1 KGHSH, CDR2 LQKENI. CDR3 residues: CASSPRTGGNSPLHF. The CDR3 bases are TGTGCCAGCTCACCAAGGACAGGGGGTAATTCACCCCTCCACTTT. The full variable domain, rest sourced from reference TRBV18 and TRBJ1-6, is NAGVMQNPRHLVRRRGQEARLRCSPMKGHSHVYWYRQLPEEGLKFMVYLQKENIIDESGMPKERFSAEFPKEGPSILRIQQVVRGDSAAYFCASSPRTGGNSPLHFGNGTRLTVT.

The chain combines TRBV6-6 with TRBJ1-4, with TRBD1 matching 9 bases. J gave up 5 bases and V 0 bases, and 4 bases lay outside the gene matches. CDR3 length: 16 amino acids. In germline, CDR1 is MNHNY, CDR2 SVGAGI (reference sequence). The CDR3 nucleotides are TGTGCCAGCAGTTACTCTACAGGGGGCGCCAATGAAAAACTGTTTTTT. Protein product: CASSYSTGGANEKLFF.

CDR3 region: CASSPGTGPTDTQYF. DNA of the CDR3: TGCGCCAGCAGCCCCGGGACAGGGCCCACAGATACGCAGTATTTT. The V gene is TRBV5-1, the J gene TRBJ2-3; the match to TRBD1 covers 9 bases. The CDR3 is 15 residues long. The V segment lost 4 bases and the J segment 2 bases; nucleotides outside the gene matches: 5. From germline, CDR1 is SGHRS and CDR2 YFSETQ.

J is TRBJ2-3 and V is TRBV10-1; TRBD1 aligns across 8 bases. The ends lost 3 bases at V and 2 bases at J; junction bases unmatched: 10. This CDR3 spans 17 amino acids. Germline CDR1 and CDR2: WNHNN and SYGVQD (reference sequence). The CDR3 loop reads CASSDLDRAFDTDTQYF. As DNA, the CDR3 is TGCGCCAGCAGTGACCTGGACAGGGCCTTCGACACAGATACGCAGTATTTT.

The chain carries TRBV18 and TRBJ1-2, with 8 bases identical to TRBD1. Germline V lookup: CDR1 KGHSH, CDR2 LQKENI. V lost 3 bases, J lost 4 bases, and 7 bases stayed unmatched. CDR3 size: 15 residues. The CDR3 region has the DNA TGTGCCAGCTCACCGACAGGGGTTGAGGGCTATGGCTACACCTTC. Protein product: CASSPTGVEGYGYTF.

This chain's CDR3 is CASSETGTTNEKLFF. CDR3 DNA: TGCGCCAGCAGTGAGACAGGGACAACTAATGAAAAACTGTTTTTT. V is TRBV10-2 and J is TRBJ1-4, with a tentative D call TRBD1 (6 bases). Deletions cut 2 bases from V and 0 bases from J, with 7 bases between. Germline CDR1 and CDR2: WSHSY and SAAADI. CDR3 length: 15 amino acids.